The 15 T cell receptor beta chains in this list originate from one sample, sequenced in a study of vaccination and CD4 T cells after COVID-19. Noted time point: late sampling 161 to 241 days after vaccination in three convalescent patients. The sample's treatment: roughly 10-day PBMC culture with coronavirus spike peptide pools or control peptides (ViraFEST assay). The Oncomine TCR Beta short-read assay was applied to DNA of cultured CD4+ T cells. A single record per CDR3 protein comes from TCRdb applying MiXCR to the PCR reads. The data contain some 25,000 distinct CDR3 sequences, 30% of them singletons. These receptors have no identified antigens. The sequenced sample was CD4+ T cells from blood, cultured in vitro, obtained about 7 months after SARS-CoV-2 vaccination. The source is a human donor who had recovered from COVID-19.

This chain links TRBV28 with TRBJ1-5; no clear D. CDR1 is MDHEN, CDR2 SYDVKM, per germline. CDR3 length: 14 amino acids. V shed 3 bases and J shed 3 bases, with 9 bases lying between them. The CDR3 here is CASSLDQFNQPQHF. The CDR3 region has the DNA TGTGCCAGCAGTTTGGATCAGTTCAATCAGCCCCAGCATTTT.

V usage is TRBV4-1 and J usage is TRBJ2-1, with 13 bases that match TRBD2. Trimming at V came to 1 base and at J to 6 bases, leaving 6 bases not matched to a gene. This CDR3 comprises 17 residues. Germline V gives CDR1 MGHRA, CDR2 YSYEKL. The CDR3: CASSQGGTSGIVNEQFF. The CDR3 nucleotides are TGCGCCAGCAGCCAAGGGGGGACTAGCGGGATTGTCAATGAGCAGTTCTTC.

V gene TRBV7-9 combines with J gene TRBJ2-5; the D gene is possibly TRBD2 (6 bases). The CDR3 extends over 14 amino acids. V was cut by 3 bases and J by 5 bases, with 13 bases left in between. In germline, CDR1 is SEHNR, CDR2 FQNEAQ (reference sequence). CDR3 bases: TGTGCCAGCAGCTTGGAACGGGCGGGGGAGACCCAGTACTTC. Residues: CASSLERAGETQYF.

The genes are TRBV20-1 and TRBJ2-5, with 10 positions matching TRBD1. Germline loops: CDR1 DFQATT, CDR2 SNEGSKA (reference sequence). The CDR3 loop spans 12 amino acids. The CDR3 DNA reads TGCAGCGGGACAGGGGTTTTGCAAACCCAGTACTTC. Encoded protein: CSGTGVLQTQYF.

By share, this clonotype ranks as medium-sized. This chain joins TRBV20-1 and TRBJ2-3; D might be TRBD1 or TRBD2, each matching 5 bases. The CDR3 length is 15 residues. The V end was cut by 0 bases, the J end by 1 base, with 11 bases between. Germline CDR1 is DFQATT and CDR2 is SNEGSKA (reference sequence). Written as DNA, the CDR3 is TGCAGTGCTAGAGATCTGGGACGCCGCACAGATACGCAGTATTTT. Encoded protein: CSARDLGRRTDTQYF.

V is TRBV28 and J is TRBJ1-5, with 10 bases identical to TRBD1. The CDR3 has 15 residues. Germline V gene sequence: CDR1 MDHEN, CDR2 SYDVKM. V trimming: 8 bases; J trimming: 6 bases; junction bases outside the gene matches: 10. CDR3 sequence: CASLRGTGAGQPQHF. CDR3 DNA: TGTGCCAGCCTTCGTGGGACAGGGGCAGGTCAGCCCCAGCATTTT.

The V and J genes are TRBV24-1 and TRBJ2-3; D is uncertain. The CDR3 consists of 16 residues. In germline, CDR1 is KGHDR, CDR2 SFDVKD. The V and J ends lost 5 bases and 0 bases respectively, with 14 bases between them. CDR3 amino acids: CATSGSDVSSTDTQYF. The CDR3 coding sequence is TGTGCCACCAGTGGCTCGGACGTATCTAGCACAGATACGCAGTATTTT.

This sequence joins TRBV20-1 and TRBJ2-7, with D uncertain. The V gene lost 5 bases and the J gene lost 0 bases, with 14 bases spanning the gap. The germline gives CDR1 DFQATT, CDR2 SNEGSKA (reference sequence). The CDR3 is 14 residues long. This chain's CDR3 is CSAPPVPSSYEQYF. CDR3 sequence (DNA): TGCAGTGCTCCACCCGTCCCCAGCTCCTACGAGCAGTACTTC.

The J gene is TRBJ1-1, the V gene TRBV6-5; D is perhaps TRBD1 (6 bases). Germline lookup yields CDR1 MNHEY and CDR2 SVGAGI. The CDR3 is 14 amino acids. Between the trimmed V and J ends, which lost 0 bases and 4 bases, there was a span of 9 bases. The CDR3 DNA is TGTGCCAGCAGTTACTCGACGGGGGCCACTGAAGCTTTCTTT. Translating it yields CASSYSTGATEAFF.

The rearrangement joins TRBV6-5 to TRBJ2-7; 9 positions agree with TRBD2. This CDR3 spans 16 amino acids. V lost 0 bases and J lost 2; bases outside the gene matches: 5. From germline, CDR1 is MNHEY and CDR2 SVGAGI. The CDR3 DNA is TGTGCCAGCAGTTACTCGTTCGCGGGAGGGACCTACGAGCAGTACTTC. Protein sequence: CASSYSFAGGTYEQYF.

Ten or more counts support this clonotype. This chain links TRBV15 with TRBJ2-6; D may be TRBD1 (5 bases). Germline V gene sequence: CDR1 LNHNV, CDR2 YYDKDF (reference sequence). This CDR3 region has 15 residues. V was cut by 1 base and J by 1 base, with 5 bases left in between. CDR3 in DNA: TGTGCCACCAGCAGAGGACAGTCTGGGGCCAACGTCCTGACTTTC. Protein product: CATSRGQSGANVLTF.

This clonotype was counted between two and nine times. The genes are TRBV11-2 and TRBJ2-5; TRBD1 matches 8 bases. Per the germline V gene, CDR1 is SGHAT and CDR2 is FQNNGV. V lost 2 bases, J lost 12 bases, and 5 bases stayed unmatched. This CDR3 comprises 12 residues. The CDR3 spells CASSLNMDREYF. CDR3 nucleotides: TGTGCCAGCAGCTTAAACATGGACAGGGAGTACTTC. The whole variable domain, remainder taken from reference TRBV11-2 and TRBJ2-5, is EAGVAQSPRYKIIEKRQSVAFWCNPISGHATLYWYQQILGQGPKLLIQFQNNGVVDDSQLPKDRFSAERLKGVDSTLKIQPAKLEDSAVYLCASSLNMDREYFGPGTRLLVL.

The chain is built from TRBV10-3 and TRBJ2-7; TRBD1 agrees at 7 bases. Germline values: CDR1 ENHRY, CDR2 SYGVKD. The CDR3 is 11 residues long. V lost 9 bases to trimming and J lost 7 bases; unmatched junction nucleotides: 6. The CDR3 coding sequence is TGTGCCATTGGACAGGAGATTGAGCAGTACTTC. Residues: CAIGQEIEQYF.

The V gene is TRBV7-9, the J gene TRBJ2-1, with 10 positions matching TRBD2. J gave up 13 bases and V 4 bases, and 4 bases lay outside the gene matches. There are 12 residues in the CDR3. CDR1 is SEHNR and CDR2 is FQNEAQ in the germline V gene (reference sequence). For the CDR3, the DNA is TGTGCCAGCAGCTCATCTAGCGGGAGTCAGTTCTTC. As protein: CASSSSSGSQFF.

This clonotype has more than one count but fewer than ten. The chain combines TRBV19 with TRBJ2-5, with D perhaps matching TRBD1 (6 bases). V was trimmed by 5 bases and J by 4 bases, leaving 17 bases between them. The germline gives CDR1 LNHDA, CDR2 SQIVND (reference sequence). The CDR3 consists of 15 residues. CDR3 region: CASSWVQGKGETQYF. The DNA for the CDR3 is TGTGCCAGTAGTTGGGTGCAGGGGAAAGGAGAGACCCAGTACTTC.